Following are 31 T cell receptor beta chains from one sample sequenced in a study of shared clonotypes between healthy human individuals. Profiled with immunoSEQ multiplex PCR; TCRdb holds only in-frame clones, not every one. This table holds 2.5 million or so clones, around nine tenths found once. Sequencing input: naive CD4+ T cells sorted from blood. Regarding subset: CD45RA+ positively selected. These receptors were obtained from a man between 18 and 29 years old in good health.

The chain links TRBV7-8 to TRBJ2-1, with 7 bases aligning to TRBD2. This CDR3 region has 17 residues. Germline loops: CDR1 SGHVS, CDR2 FQNEAQ. Trimming at V came to 7 bases and at J to 3 bases, leaving 15 bases not matched to a gene. CDR3 loop: CASNSRWVQRDYNEQFF. CDR3 DNA sequence: TGTGCCAGCAATTCTCGATGGGTCCAGCGGGACTACAATGAGCAGTTCTTC.

V is TRBV5-5 and J is TRBJ1-5, with a weak D call TRBD1 (6 bases). Germline V gene data show CDR1 as SGHKS and CDR2 as YYEKEE (reference sequence). Trimming shortened V by 2 bases and J by 4 bases, and 13 bases separated the two germline ends. The CDR3 totals 15 residues. CDR3 sequence reads: CASSFTGGPNQPQHF. CDR3 nucleotide sequence: TGTGCCAGCAGCTTTACGGGGGGCCCTAATCAGCCCCAGCATTTT.

V gene TRBV11-2 combines with J gene TRBJ2-3; perhaps TRBD2 as D (6 bases). The germline CDR1 and CDR2 sequences are SGHAT and FQNNGV. This CDR3 is 15 amino acids long. Trimming removed 5 bases from V and 1 base from J, with 13 bases in between. CDR3 sequence (DNA): TGTGCCAGCAGCCAGCGGGCTAGCGGCACAGATACGCAGTATTTT. This codes for CASSQRASGTDTQYF. Full variable domain (remainder filled in from reference TRBV11-2 and TRBJ2-3): EAGVAQSPRYKIIEKRQSVAFWCNPISGHATLYWYQQILGQGPKLLIQFQNNGVVDDSQLPKDRFSAERLKGVDSTLKIQPAKLEDSAVYLCASSQRASGTDTQYFGPGTRLTVL.

There are a few counts of this clone. The chain recombines TRBV2 with TRBJ2-7; D remains unclear. The CDR3 has 12 amino acids. V lost 4 bases, J lost 1 base, and 5 bases lay in between. CDR1 SNHLY and CDR2 FYNNEI come from the germline V gene. The CDR3 nucleotides read TGTGCCAGCAGTGCGCGGTCCTACGAGCAGTACTTC. It is translated as CASSARSYEQYF.

The chain combines TRBV6-6 with TRBJ2-3; 11 positions agree with TRBD2. The junction had 10 bases not matched to a gene; V was cut back by 7 bases and J by 4 bases. CDR1 is MNHNY, CDR2 SVGAGI, per germline (reference sequence). CDR3 size: 16 residues. Here the CDR3 DNA reads TGTGCCAGCAAGAATAGCGGGGGGGCTATATCAGATACGCAGTATTTT. Translated: CASKNSGGAISDTQYF.

This sequence joins TRBV7-3 and TRBJ1-4, with 7 nucleotides matching TRBD1. V lost 2 bases and J lost 8; bases outside the gene matches: 2. CDR1 is SGHTA and CDR2 is FQGTGA in the germline V gene. This CDR3 has 13 amino acids. The CDR3 protein is CASSLGGGEKLFF. In DNA form, the CDR3 reads TGTGCCAGCAGCTTAGGAGGGGGCGAAAAACTGTTTTTT.

This chain links TRBV6-5 with TRBJ1-2; D possibly corresponds to TRBD1 (5 bases). Trimming stripped 1 base from V and 5 bases from J, with 14 bases between. CDR3 length equals 15 residues. The germline CDR1 and CDR2 sequences are MNHEY and SVGAGI. The CDR3 protein is CASSYLQGGRYGYTF. Here the CDR3 DNA reads TGTGCCAGCAGTTACTTGCAGGGAGGAAGGTATGGCTACACCTTC.

This chain joins TRBV7-9 and TRBJ2-2; D is undetermined. The V gene lost 5 bases and the J gene lost 5 bases, with 9 bases spanning the gap. CDR3 length: 13 residues. Germline CDR1 SEHNR, CDR2 FQNEAQ (reference sequence). The CDR3 DNA reads as TGTGCCAGCAGCCGGGCCTGGACCGGGGAGCTGTTTTTT. Translation gives CASSRAWTGELFF.

Note on this clone: Additional DNA sequences in this sample encode the identical CDR3. The V and J genes are TRBV13 and TRBJ1-3; tentatively, D is TRBD1 (6 bases). The V gene's germline CDR1 is PRHDT and CDR2 FYEKMQ (reference sequence). Between the trimmed V and J ends, which lost 0 bases and 4 bases, there was a span of 13 bases. This CDR3 comprises 16 residues. The CDR3 spells CASSLGGRGSGNTIYF. DNA for the CDR3: TGTGCCAGCAGCTTAGGGGGCAGGGGTTCAGGAAACACCATATATTTT.

The genes are TRBV19 and TRBJ1-2; 8 nucleotides align to TRBD1. Trimming cost V 10 bases and J 6 bases; bases outside gene matches: 7. This CDR3 is built from 12 residues. Germline CDR1 and CDR2: LNHDA and SQIVND (reference sequence). The CDR3 protein is CATGQGGDGYTF. In DNA form, the CDR3 reads TGTGCCACCGGACAGGGAGGTGATGGCTACACCTTC.

The chain uses TRBV5-6 and TRBJ1-5; maybe TRBD1 (5 bases). V dropped 0 bases and J dropped 6 bases, with 10 bases sitting between them. CDR3 size: 14 residues. CDR1 SGHDT and CDR2 YYEEEE come from the germline V gene. CDR3 loop: CASSLGRAGQPQHF. The CDR3 nucleotides are TGTGCCAGCAGCTTGGGCAGGGCGGGTCAGCCCCAGCATTTT.

The chain links TRBV7-9 to TRBJ1-1; 9 bases are shared with TRBD1. The J segment lost 8 bases and the V segment lost 4 bases, leaving 5 bases of the junction unmatched. Germline CDR1 and CDR2: SEHNR and FQNEAQ (reference sequence). CDR3 size: 13 residues. The CDR3 region is CASSSGQGSEAFF. CDR3 coding DNA: TGTGCCAGCAGCTCCGGACAGGGGAGCGAAGCTTTCTTT.

About this clone: In the same sample, other DNA sequences code for this CDR3. The chain couples TRBV7-9 to TRBJ2-1; D gene unclear. The length of the CDR3 is 11 residues. Germline V gene sequence: CDR1 SEHNR, CDR2 FQNEAQ (reference sequence). V lost 3 bases to trimming and J lost 6 bases, with 3 bases between them. This CDR3 reads CASSLVNEQFF. The CDR3 nucleotides are TGTGCCAGCAGCTTGGTCAATGAGCAGTTCTTC. The entire variable domain, with the rest obtained from reference TRBV7-9 and TRBJ2-1, is as follows: DTGVSQNPRHKITKRGQNVTFRCDPISEHNRLYWYRQTLGQGPEFLTYFQNEAQLEKSRLLSDRFSAERPKGSFSTLEIQRTEQGDSAMYLCASSLVNEQFFGPGTRLTVL.

This rearrangement joins TRBV6-1 to TRBJ1-1; no firm D call. V dropped 6 bases and J dropped 1 base, with 15 bases sitting between them. The CDR3 covers 15 residues. CDR1 and CDR2 from the germline V gene are MNHNS and SASEGT. In DNA, the CDR3 is TGTGCCAGCAGGGAACGGCTTGCAGGGAACACTGAAGCTTTCTTT. Encoded protein: CASRERLAGNTEAFF.

The chain has TRBV5-4 and TRBJ1-4; 8 nucleotides line up with TRBD1. This CDR3 contains 15 residues. CDR1 SGHNT and CDR2 YYREEE come from the germline V gene (reference sequence). V lost 1 base and J lost 3; bases outside the gene matches: 2. The CDR3 nucleotides are TGTGCCAGCAGCTTGCAGGGGGCGGCTAATGAAAAACTGTTTTTT. Amino acids: CASSLQGAANEKLFF.

Points on this clone: This specimen includes other DNA sequences encoding the same CDR3. The chain couples TRBV5-1 to TRBJ1-1; possibly TRBD1 for D (5 bases). Germline-derived CDR1 and CDR2 are SGHRS and YFSETQ. The CDR3 runs 14 residues. Deletions cut 0 bases from V and 2 bases from J, with 8 bases between. Here the CDR3 reads CASSLAGANTEAFF. The CDR3 DNA reads as TGCGCCAGCAGCTTGGCCGGGGCTAACACTGAAGCTTTCTTT.

The chain carries TRBV15 and TRBJ1-2, with a tentative D call TRBD1 (5 bases). This CDR3 has 13 amino acids. The germline gives CDR1 LNHNV, CDR2 YYDKDF (reference sequence). V was clipped by 1 base and J by 8 bases, with 11 bases between them. The CDR3 nucleotides are TGTGCCACCAGCAGAGGGGGGGAGGGCGGCTACACCTTC. Amino acids: CATSRGGEGGYTF.

The gene calls are TRBV18 and TRBJ1-1; maybe TRBD1 (6 bases). CDR3 size: 16 residues. Germline V lookup: CDR1 KGHSH, CDR2 LQKENI. The V gene lost 3 bases and the J gene lost 0 bases, with 14 bases spanning the gap. In DNA form, the CDR3 reads TGTGCCAGCTCACCGGGGGGCACCACCATGAACACTGAAGCTTTCTTT. Protein product: CASSPGGTTMNTEAFF.

This clone was counted between two and nine times. The chain has TRBV5-5 and TRBJ1-2; TRBD1 might be the D (6 bases). Trimming removed 6 bases from V and 0 bases from J, with 9 bases in between. The CDR3 covers 13 residues. Per the germline V gene, CDR1 is SGHKS and CDR2 is YYEKEE (reference sequence). The CDR3 DNA sequence: TGTGCCAGCACCGGACAGACTAACTATGGCTACACCTTC. Translation: CASTGQTNYGYTF.

The J gene is TRBJ1-1, the V gene TRBV11-2; no reliable D call. Germline CDR1 is SGHAT and CDR2 is FQNNGV. The ends were cut back, 7 bases at V and 0 bases at J, with 9 bases in the middle. The CDR3 length is 13 residues. The CDR3 is CASTLGVNTEAFF. CDR3 DNA: TGTGCCAGCACCCTTGGGGTGAACACTGAAGCTTTCTTT.

The chain couples TRBV2 to TRBJ2-5, with 8 bases matching TRBD1. The CDR3 is made up of 15 amino acids. V was clipped by 5 bases and J by 1 base; unmatched bases: 6. Germline CDR1 is SNHLY and CDR2 is FYNNEI. DNA for the CDR3: TGTGCCAGCAGTTCCAGGGACAGGATCCAAGAGACCCAGTACTTC. Its translation: CASSSRDRIQETQYF. The full variable domain, with the rest looked up from reference TRBV2 and TRBJ2-5, is EPEVTQTPSHQVTQMGQEVILRCVPISNHLYFYWYRQILGQKVEFLVSFYNNEISEKSEIFDDQFSVERPDGSNFTLKIRSTKLEDSAMYFCASSSRDRIQETQYFGPGTRLLVL.

V usage is TRBV18 and J usage is TRBJ1-5; a weak D match, TRBD1 (6 bases). The V gene's germline CDR1 is KGHSH and CDR2 LQKENI. Trimming shortened V by 3 bases and J by 10 bases, and 10 bases separated the two germline ends. The CDR3 covers 12 residues. The CDR3 nucleotides are TGTGCCAGCTCACCTTCGGACAGACCCCAGCATTTT. This codes for CASSPSDRPQHF.

The chain combines TRBV19 with TRBJ2-2, with D perhaps TRBD1 (5 bases). Trimming pared 1 base from V and 1 base from J, leaving 13 bases between. From germline, CDR1 is LNHDA and CDR2 SQIVND (reference sequence). This CDR3 has 17 amino acids. The CDR3 protein is CASSIGWQGLNTGELFF. The CDR3 coding sequence is TGTGCCAGTAGTATAGGTTGGCAGGGTTTGAACACCGGGGAGCTGTTTTTT.

Regarding this clone: Other DNA variants within this sample encode the same CDR3. The rearrangement links TRBV19 to TRBJ2-6, with D hard to call. The CDR3 covers 13 residues. The V gene's germline CDR1 is LNHDA and CDR2 SQIVND (reference sequence). V gave up 4 bases and J gave up 2 bases, with 3 bases separating them. The CDR3 loop is CASSTTGANVLTF. The CDR3 bases are TGTGCCAGTAGTACAACTGGGGCCAACGTCCTGACTTTC.

The chain couples TRBV6-6 to TRBJ2-5, with a weak D call TRBD2 (5 bases). V was pared by 2 bases and J by 4 bases, with 5 bases between. Germline V lookup: CDR1 MNHNY, CDR2 SVGAGI (reference sequence). The CDR3 has 12 residues. CDR3 sequence reads: CASSYGRETQYF. In nucleotides, the CDR3 is TGTGCCAGCAGTTACGGGAGAGAGACCCAGTACTTC.

This clone occurred once. The genes are TRBV21-1 and TRBJ1-1. TRBV21-1 has pseudogene status. This CDR3 comprises 17 residues. The CDR3 region has the DNA TGTGCCAGCAGCAAAGATGGGGACGGGACCGAGAACACTGAAGCTTTCTTT. This codes for CASSKDGDGTENTEAFF.

The V and J genes are TRBV10-1 and TRBJ2-1, with D maybe TRBD2 (5 bases). V shed 0 bases and J shed 7 bases, with 13 bases lying between them. CDR1 and CDR2 (germline): WNHNN, SYGVQD (reference sequence). The CDR3 loop spans 15 amino acids. CDR3 region: CASSESPTSRNEQFF. CDR3 coding DNA: TGCGCCAGCAGTGAGTCCCCCACTAGTCGGAATGAGCAGTTCTTC.

The chain couples TRBV28 to TRBJ2-7; TRBD1 matches at 9 bases. Germline CDR1 and CDR2: MDHEN and SYDVKM. V lost 5 bases to trimming and J lost 4 bases; unmatched junction nucleotides: 6. CDR3 length: 14 amino acids. CDR3 residues: CASSPGQGLYEQYF. The CDR3 bases are TGTGCCAGCAGTCCGGGACAGGGCTTATACGAGCAGTACTTC.

The V call is TRBV2, the J call TRBJ2-3; no reliable D call. The CDR3 length is 11 residues. CDR1 and CDR2 (germline): SNHLY, FYNNEI. V was cut by 6 bases and J by 6 bases, with 7 bases left in between. CDR3 sequence reads: CASRTLDTQYF. CDR3 bases: TGTGCCAGCAGGACTCTCGATACGCAGTATTTT.

The rearrangement links TRBV9 to TRBJ1-1, with TRBD1 matching 9 bases. This CDR3 contains 15 residues. V trimming: 4 bases; J trimming: 5 bases; junction bases outside the gene matches: 9. Germline CDR1 and CDR2: SGDLS and YYNGEE. The DNA of the CDR3 is TGTGCCAGCAGCTCACGGACAGGGGTAAGGACTGAAGCTTTCTTT. This codes for CASSSRTGVRTEAFF.

The V gene is TRBV28, the J gene TRBJ1-1, with unresolved D. Germline CDR1 is MDHEN and CDR2 is SYDVKM. This CDR3 spans 15 amino acids. V lost 0 bases to trimming and J lost 0 bases, with 8 bases between them. CDR3 region: CASSLWRVLNTEAFF. In DNA, the CDR3 is TGTGCCAGCAGTTTATGGAGGGTTCTGAACACTGAAGCTTTCTTT.